Following are 9 T cell receptor beta chains from one sample sequenced in a study of blood T cell repertoires in COVID-19. Repertoires were generated with immunoSEQ multiplex PCR, while TCRdb's copy carries only in-frame clones and drops some. The repertoire holds approximately 170,000 clones, with roughly 83% as singletons. The specimen sequenced was PBMCs or T cells enriched from blood (not recorded which). These receptors all stem from a woman aged 30 to 39 who had recovered from COVID-19.

The chain carries TRBV5-1 and TRBJ2-1; 7 nucleotides line up with TRBD2. This CDR3 has 15 residues. V lost 2 bases, J lost 3 bases, and 5 bases stayed unmatched. Looked up from germline, CDR1 is SGHRS and CDR2 is YFSETQ. CDR3: CASSLAGLLYNEQFF. Here the CDR3 DNA reads TGCGCCAGCAGCTTAGCGGGACTACTCTACAATGAGCAGTTCTTC.

The chain has TRBV19 and TRBJ1-5, with D possibly matching TRBD1 (5 bases). The ends were cut back, 7 bases at V and 1 base at J, with 14 bases in the middle. This CDR3 is built from 15 residues. Germline CDR1 LNHDA, CDR2 SQIVND (reference sequence). The CDR3 reads CASIPGSGSNQPQHF. The DNA for the CDR3 is TGTGCCAGTATTCCAGGTTCAGGGAGCAATCAGCCCCAGCATTTT.

The chain couples TRBV6-5 to TRBJ1-4, with 7 nucleotides matching TRBD1. Germline CDR1 and CDR2: MNHEY and SVGAGI. CDR3 length equals 15 residues. V lost 6 bases and J lost 7; bases outside the gene matches: 11. CDR3 sequence (DNA): TGTGCCAGCAGACAATGGGAAGGGGGCGGTGAAAAACTGTTTTTT. Protein: CASRQWEGGGEKLFF.

The V gene is TRBV6-6, the J gene TRBJ2-4; TRBD2 matches at 7 bases. The germline gives CDR1 MNHNY, CDR2 SVGAGI (reference sequence). V lost 6 bases, J lost 0 bases, and 23 bases stayed unmatched. This CDR3 contains 21 residues. CDR3 loop: CASSPEPGGALAGLAKNIQYF. CDR3 in DNA: TGTGCCAGCAGCCCGGAACCCGGAGGGGCCTTAGCGGGTTTAGCCAAAAACATTCAGTACTTC.

The genes are TRBV3-1 (or the pseudogene TRBV3-2) and TRBJ2-2; no definite D call. Trimming cost V 4 bases and J 2 bases, with 8 bases left between them. Germline lookup yields CDR1 LGHDT and CDR2 YNNKEL (reference sequence). CDR3 length equals 14 residues. The chain's CDR3 is CASSPNINTGELFF. In DNA form, the CDR3 reads TGTGCCAGCAGCCCAAACATTAACACCGGGGAGCTGTTTTTT.

In regard to this clone: This CDR3 is also generated by other DNA sequences in the sample. The chain joins TRBV7-9 to TRBJ1-5, with 11 bases matching TRBD1. V was clipped by 1 base and J by 7 bases; unmatched bases: 3. CDR1 and CDR2 (germline): SEHNR, FQNEAQ (reference sequence). CDR3 length: 15 residues. In nucleotides, the CDR3 is TGTGCCAGCAGCTTAGGGACAGGGGGCGGCCAGCCCCAGCATTTT. Amino acid sequence: CASSLGTGGGQPQHF.

V is TRBV7-3 and J is TRBJ2-3, with 10 bases that match TRBD2. Germline lookup yields CDR1 SGHTA and CDR2 FQGTGA. The trim removed 5 bases at V and 5 bases at J, leaving 7 bases unmatched. The CDR3 extends over 15 amino acids. CDR3 residues: CASSRSSGRGDTQYF. The CDR3 coding sequence is TGTGCCAGCAGCCGATCGAGCGGGAGGGGAGATACGCAGTATTTT.

V gene TRBV14 combines with J gene TRBJ2-1; D is possibly TRBD2 (6 bases). Germline CDR1 SGHDN, CDR2 FVKESK. V lost 4 bases and J lost 5, with 21 bases in between. The CDR3 contains 17 residues. The CDR3 loop reads CASSPTGLLLIDNEQFF. The CDR3, as DNA: TGTGCCAGCAGCCCCACAGGACTACTCTTAATCGACAATGAGCAGTTCTTC.

This sequence joins TRBV3-1 (or the pseudogene TRBV3-2) and TRBJ2-2; D perhaps matches TRBD2 (7 bases). The V gene's germline CDR1 is LGHDT and CDR2 YNNKEL (reference sequence). Trimming left V 7 bases short and J 0 bases short, with 9 bases between. The CDR3 is 14 amino acids. CDR3 nucleotides: TGTGCCAGCAAGGGGGGGTCGAACACCGGGGAGCTGTTTTTT. Its protein is CASKGGSNTGELFF.